The clone carrying this T cell receptor beta chain was detected ten times or more. Antigen specificity is unknown. The data were obtained in a study of naive and memory T cell subsets. Alpha and beta libraries were amplified separately from the second PCR onward. CD4 T cells were positively selected, then CD8 T cells from the CD4-negative fraction. Both TRBC1 and TRBC2 were covered by a beta constant-region primer of two equimolar oligonucleotides. Ligation attached a single-stranded oligonucleotide with a 12-nucleotide UMI and the SP2 primer to the cDNA 3' end. TCRdb fed the UMI-ligation and nested PCR reads into MiXCR, producing one record per CDR3 protein. The sample yields 120,000 to 150,000 distinct CDR3 sequences, more than 15% seen once. Study-level findings and limits: The power law exponent of TCR abundance differed between naive and memory cells.

This CDR3 region has 14 residues. Unmatched junction bases numbered 3, after V lost 6 bases and J lost 0 bases. The germline gives CDR1 ENHRY, CDR2 SYGVKD. Sequencing input: naive CD4+ T cells from blood. The TCR was taken from a human donor in good health. V usage is TRBV10-3 and J usage is TRBJ2-3, with 7 bases lining up with TRBD2. The CDR3 coding sequence is TGTGCCATCAGGCCTAGCGGTAGCACAGATACGCAGTATTTT. Its translation: CAIRPSGSTDTQYF.